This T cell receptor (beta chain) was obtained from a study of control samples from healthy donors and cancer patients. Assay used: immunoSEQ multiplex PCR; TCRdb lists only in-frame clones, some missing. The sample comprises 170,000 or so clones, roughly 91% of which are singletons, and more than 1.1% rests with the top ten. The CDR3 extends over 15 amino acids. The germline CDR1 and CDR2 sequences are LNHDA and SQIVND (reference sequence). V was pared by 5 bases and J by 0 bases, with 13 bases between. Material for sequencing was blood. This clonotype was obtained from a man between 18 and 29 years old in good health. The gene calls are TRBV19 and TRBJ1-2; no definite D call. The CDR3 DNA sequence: TGTGCCAGTAGTCCCCAGAATCGTACTAACTATGGCTACACCTTC. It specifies CASSPQNRTNYGYTF.